This T cell receptor (beta chain) was observed in a study of monozygotic twins with inflammatory bowel disease. Overall study results and limits: Relative clonotype sharing with others was diminished in IBD patients versus healthy twins, particularly with disease activity.

Germline CDR1 is MDHEN and CDR2 is SYDVKM. This CDR3 has 14 residues. Every sample had its cDNA made across eight separate reactions. With the 5' RACE reads reprocessed, TCRdb shows one record per CDR3 protein and no DNA. The table lists 440,000 or so distinct CDR3 sequences, with under 3% in the top ten. Per donor, 2 to 2.5 ml of blood was collected and frozen. Concerning this clonotype itself: Its target is not known.

The genes are TRBV28 and TRBJ2-7; lacking DNA, the TRBD1 call made by TCRdb goes unchecked. The source is a human donor with ulcerative colitis or Crohn's disease, or a healthy co-twin of an affected twin (not recorded which). The sequencing sample was made of blood. The CDR3 loop reads CASTITPGVGEQYF.